One and the same sample provided the 3 T cell receptor beta chains below, sequenced in a study of blood T cell repertoires in COVID-19. Sequencing was performed with immunoSEQ multiplex PCR; in TCRdb, only in-frame clones are kept and a portion is missing. The sample has roughly 300,000 clones; around four fifths are singletons. The sample was peripheral blood. The source of these receptors is a woman between 45 and 60 years old who had recovered from COVID-19.

This sequence joins TRBV10-3 and TRBJ1-1, with unresolved D. CDR1 ENHRY and CDR2 SYGVKD come from the germline V gene. V lost 2 bases, J lost 8 bases, and 9 bases lay in between. CDR3 length: 12 amino acids. In nucleotides, the CDR3 is TGTGCCATCAGTGAGCCAACAAGAGAAGCTTTCTTT. Translation: CAISEPTREAFF.

The chain employs TRBV18 and TRBJ1-2, with D perhaps matching TRBD1 (5 bases). The length of the CDR3 is 14 residues. V lost 1 base and J 7 bases, leaving 13 bases between the germline ends. The germline gives CDR1 KGHSH, CDR2 LQKENI. CDR3: CASSPQGRGAGYTF. The DNA for the CDR3 is TGTGCCAGCTCACCACAGGGGCGCGGTGCTGGCTACACCTTC.

In regard to this clone: Other DNA sequences within the sample encode an identical CDR3. The DNA of the CDR3 is TGTGCCAGCAGCTTATCAGGGCAAGAGACCCAGTACTTC. It translates to CASSLSGQETQYF. The chain has TRBV7-2 and TRBJ2-5; D perhaps matches TRBD1 (5 bases). V lost 2 bases, J lost 2 bases, and 6 bases lay in between. Per germline, CDR1 SGHTA and CDR2 FQGNSA. There are 13 residues in the CDR3.